Each of the 30 T cell receptor beta chains below was sequenced from the same sample in a study of T-cell reconstitution after alpha-beta-depleted transplantation in children. A library of TCRbeta sequences, prepared with unique molecular identifiers, was generated. TCRdb reprocessed the PCR reads via MiXCR and lists one record per CDR3 protein. The sample has 420,000 or so distinct CDR3 sequences, approximately 10% seen once; the top ten hold 4.5% to 6%. The specimen was PBMCs from the stem cell graft donor, collected from the stem cell graft. These receptors all stem from a human donor who donated a stem cell graft to a child with acute myeloid leukemia.

This clonotype was seen at least ten times. V is TRBV24-1 and J is TRBJ2-1; D assignment may be TRBD1 or TRBD2 (7 bases each). The CDR3 runs to 14 residues. Per germline, CDR1 KGHDR and CDR2 SFDVKD. Trimming took 2 bases from V and 8 from J, leaving 12 bases between them. The CDR3 bases are TGTGCCACCAGTGATTACAGGGGAGGGCATGAGCAGTTCTTC. It specifies CATSDYRGGHEQFF.

This clonotype was counted between two and nine times. The CDR3 loop reads CSVGSRENIQYF. As DNA, the CDR3 is TGCAGCGTTGGGTCACGGGAAAACATTCAGTACTTC. The J gene is TRBJ2-4, the V gene TRBV29-1; D unresolved. The length of the CDR3 is 12 residues. V lost 4 bases, J lost 5 bases, and 9 bases lay in between. Germline V gene data show CDR1 as SQVTM and CDR2 as ANQGSEA.

This clonotype has just a few counts. The chain uses TRBV5-1 and TRBJ2-7, with 8 bases fitting TRBD2. CDR1 and CDR2 from the germline V gene are SGHRS and YFSETQ. This CDR3 is built from 15 residues. V lost 2 bases and J lost 1; bases outside the gene matches: 5. The CDR3, as DNA: TGCGCCAGCAGCTTCTTAACTAGCGGTTCCTACGAGCAGTACTTC. This encodes CASSFLTSGSYEQYF.

There are a few counts of this clonotype. The J gene is TRBJ1-1, the V gene TRBV6-2 or TRBV6-3; D remains unclear. Per germline, CDR1 MNHEY and CDR2 SVGEGT. Trimming pared 6 bases from V and 0 bases from J, leaving 8 bases between. This CDR3 spans 13 amino acids. The CDR3 reads CASSRPMNTEAFF. The CDR3 DNA sequence: TGTGCCAGCAGCCGCCCTATGAACACTGAAGCTTTCTTT.

The sample holds a few counts of this clonotype. The genes are TRBV6-1 and TRBJ1-5; D unclear. Looked up from germline, CDR1 is MNHNS and CDR2 is SASEGT. The CDR3 consists of 17 residues. V lost 4 bases and J 1 base, leaving 17 bases between the germline ends. Written as DNA, the CDR3 is TGTGCCAGCAGTGTTCAGGCTCTTAGAAAGAGCAATCAGCCCCAGCATTTT. Translated: CASSVQALRKSNQPQHF.

This clonotype occurred a few times. The rearrangement joins TRBV6-5 to TRBJ2-7; 11 bases are shared with TRBD1. With 4 bases clipped from V and 4 bases from J, the junction kept 9 bases outside the gene matches. The germline gives CDR1 MNHEY, CDR2 SVGAGI. The CDR3 covers 16 residues. CDR3 amino acids: CASSWTGDRGWYEQYF. The CDR3 DNA follows: TGTGCCAGCAGTTGGACAGGGGACAGGGGGTGGTACGAGCAGTACTTC.

In its sample, this clonotype was seen many times. The rearrangement uses TRBV20-1 and TRBJ2-1, with D possibly being TRBD2 (6 bases). The V gene lost 4 bases and the J gene lost 4 bases, with 11 bases spanning the gap. The CDR3 totals 13 residues. In germline, CDR1 is DFQATT, CDR2 SNEGSKA (reference sequence). The CDR3 region is CSAILAPYNEQFF. CDR3 nucleotides: TGCAGTGCTATACTAGCCCCTTACAATGAGCAGTTCTTC.

This clonotype was detected ten times or more. The rearrangement links TRBV5-5 to TRBJ2-7; D gene uncertain. The CDR3 contains 14 residues. The V gene's germline CDR1 is SGHKS and CDR2 YYEKEE (reference sequence). With 5 bases removed from V and 0 bases from J, the gap between germline ends came to 12 bases. This CDR3 is CASSPSPASYEQYV. The DNA for the CDR3 is TGTGCCAGCAGTCCCTCGCCGGCCTCCTACGAGCAGTACGTC.

The rearrangement uses TRBV5-1 and TRBJ2-1; 7 bases map to TRBD1. The CDR3 runs 15 residues. CDR1 and CDR2 (germline): SGHRS, YFSETQ. J lost 0 bases, V lost 6 bases, and 6 bases had no gene match. CDR3: CASTRQGYSYNEQFF. CDR3 sequence (DNA): TGCGCCAGCACCCGACAGGGCTACTCCTACAATGAGCAGTTCTTC.

This clonotype came up a few times. The rearrangement uses TRBV4-1 and TRBJ2-1, with D possibly called TRBD1 or TRBD2 (5 bases each). The germline V gene encodes CDR1 MGHRA and CDR2 YSYEKL. This CDR3 has 16 amino acids. The ends were cut back, 3 bases at V and 8 bases at J, with 20 bases in the middle. The CDR3 here is CASSQYTGTTSDEQFF. CDR3 sequence (DNA): TGCGCCAGCAGCCAGTACACCGGGACCACCTCCGATGAGCAGTTCTTC.

This rearrangement joins TRBV20-1 to TRBJ2-5; weak D call: TRBD2 (5 bases). Trimming left V 0 bases short and J 0 bases short, with 11 bases between. The germline V gene encodes CDR1 DFQATT and CDR2 SNEGSKA (reference sequence). This CDR3 has 15 amino acids. CDR3 coding DNA: TGCAGTGCTAGAGATGAGAGAGGGAACCAAGAGACCCAGTACTTC. It yields the protein CSARDERGNQETQYF.

The chain carries TRBV27 and TRBJ2-7, with TRBD2 identical over 9 bases. CDR1 and CDR2 from the germline V gene are MNHEY and SMNVEV (reference sequence). The V segment lost 4 bases and the J segment 2 bases; nucleotides outside the gene matches: 15. The CDR3 covers 18 residues. The CDR3 spells CASSWRTPIAGATYEQYV. The CDR3 DNA follows: TGTGCCAGCAGTTGGAGGACACCGATAGCGGGGGCGACCTACGAGCAGTACGTC.

The chain employs TRBV5-4 and TRBJ2-5; 9 bases map to TRBD2. The J segment lost 4 bases and the V segment lost 7 bases, leaving 11 bases of the junction unmatched. This CDR3 has 15 amino acids. Germline assignment: CDR1 SGHNT and CDR2 YYREEE (reference sequence). The CDR3 sequence is CASRSRGGLGETQYF. DNA of the CDR3: TGTGCCAGCCGGTCGCGGGGGGGCCTTGGAGAGACCCAGTACTTC.

Only a few counts were recorded for this clonotype. The chain employs TRBV2 and TRBJ2-7; D not resolved. The V end lost 5 bases, the J end lost 4 bases, and 9 bases lay between the germline ends. The CDR3 has 12 residues. Germline values: CDR1 SNHLY, CDR2 FYNNEI. The CDR3 region is CASSKDLYEQYF. CDR3 DNA: TGTGCCAGCAGTAAAGACTTGTACGAGCAGTACTTC.

This clonotype appeared a few times. V usage is TRBV5-1 and J usage is TRBJ2-3, with a possible D match to TRBD2 (6 bases). This CDR3 has 14 amino acids. Deletions cut 3 bases from V and 3 bases from J, with 11 bases between. Per the germline V gene, CDR1 is SGHRS and CDR2 is YFSETQ. CDR3 nucleotide sequence: TGCGCCAGCAGCTGGATCCGGGGGACAGATACGCAGTATTTT. Protein: CASSWIRGTDTQYF.

There are a few counts of this clonotype. The chain links TRBV12-3 or TRBV12-4 to TRBJ2-2; D uncertain. Trimming took 7 bases from V and 5 from J, leaving 17 bases between them. The CDR3 loop spans 15 amino acids. CDR3 residues: CASTISGVGTGELFF. As DNA, the CDR3 is TGTGCCAGCACTATTTCAGGCGTGGGTACCGGGGAGCTGTTTTTT.

In this sample, this clonotype turned up once. This rearrangement joins TRBV6-5 to TRBJ1-3, with D unclear. This CDR3 region has 15 residues. Germline CDR1 is MNHEY and CDR2 is SVGAGI. Trimming removed 2 bases from V and 2 bases from J, with 10 bases in between. This CDR3 is CASSYKPDPGNTIYF. The CDR3 DNA is TGTGCCAGCAGTTACAAGCCCGATCCTGGAAACACCATATATTTT.

In its sample, this clonotype was seen a few times. This chain connects TRBV14 to TRBJ2-3; 10 bases match TRBD2. CDR1 is SGHDN and CDR2 is FVKESK in the germline V gene. The ends lost 4 bases at V and 6 bases at J; junction bases unmatched: 7. The CDR3 totals 15 residues. The CDR3 DNA reads as TGTGCCAGCAGCCCTGGACTAGCGGTTTTTGATACGCAGTATTTT. As protein: CASSPGLAVFDTQYF.

The V and J genes are TRBV16 and TRBJ1-1; D is unclear. This CDR3 spans 14 amino acids. Germline CDR1 KGHSY, CDR2 FQNENV. V was cut by 2 bases and J by 2 bases, with 9 bases left in between. The CDR3 loop reads CASSQALLNTEAFF. CDR3 sequence (DNA): TGTGCCAGCAGCCAAGCACTCCTTAACACTGAAGCTTTCTTT.

This clonotype was found once. The CDR3 loop reads CASSQDRERTGVYEKLFF. Written as DNA, the CDR3 is TGCGCCAGCAGCCAAGATAGGGAACGGACAGGAGTTTACGAAAAACTGTTTTTT. This chain connects TRBV4-1 to TRBJ1-4, with 7 bases lining up with TRBD1. The CDR3 is made up of 18 amino acids. Germline V lookup: CDR1 MGHRA, CDR2 YSYEKL. V lost 0 bases and J lost 8; bases outside the gene matches: 15.

This clonotype was observed a handful of times. V usage is TRBV5-6 and J usage is TRBJ2-7; TRBD2 matches 9 bases. Germline values: CDR1 SGHDT, CDR2 YYEEEE. CDR3 length: 15 residues. The V gene end was trimmed by 1 base and the J gene end by 2 bases; junction bases not matched to a gene: 4. CDR3 loop: CASSLSASGTYEQYF. Written as DNA, the CDR3 is TGTGCCAGCAGCTTGTCGGCTAGCGGGACCTACGAGCAGTACTTC.

The DNA for the CDR3 is TGTGCCAGCAGCACAACAAACAGGGGTAGCAATCAGCCCCAGCATTTT. As protein: CASSTTNRGSNQPQHF. The chain carries TRBV5-5 and TRBJ1-5, with TRBD1 identical over 7 bases. The V and J ends lost 4 bases and 0 bases, in that order; junction bases with no gene match: 7. The germline CDR1 and CDR2 sequences are SGHKS and YYEKEE (reference sequence). CDR3 length: 16 amino acids.

This clonotype showed up just a few times. This chain uses TRBV7-8 with TRBJ2-2; tentatively, D is TRBD1 or TRBD2 (5 bases each). Germline values: CDR1 SGHVS, CDR2 FQNEAQ. This CDR3 spans 15 amino acids. The V end was cut by 5 bases, the J end by 6 bases, with 16 bases between. For the CDR3, the DNA is TGTGCCAGCAGCCACCGGGACCAACTTGCCGGGGAGCTGTTTTTT. This translates into CASSHRDQLAGELFF.

This clonotype is classed as medium-sized. The rearrangement joins TRBV20-1 to TRBJ2-3; 10 nucleotides agree with TRBD1. With V trimmed by 6 bases and J by 6 bases, 12 bases remained unmatched. Germline V gives CDR1 DFQATT, CDR2 SNEGSKA (reference sequence). The CDR3 consists of 15 residues. DNA for the CDR3: TGCAGTGCCTCCTTACGGGACAGGGGAACGGATACGCAGTATTTT. This translates into CSASLRDRGTDTQYF.

As for this clonotype: Germline is not matched at one junction end, which may reflect a read error. The chain is built from TRBV6-4 and TRBJ2-7, with 9 bases aligning to TRBD1. The CDR3 totals 16 residues. The germline CDR1 and CDR2 sequences are MRHNA and SNTAGT. CDR3 in amino acids: CASSEDAGTGFNDQYF. The CDR3 DNA is TGTGCCAGCAGTGAAGATGCCGGGACAGGGTTCAACGACCAGTACTTC.

This clonotype was picked up many times. V gene TRBV5-1 combines with J gene TRBJ2-5, with TRBD1 identical over 7 bases. Germline V gives CDR1 SGHRS, CDR2 YFSETQ. The length of the CDR3 is 13 residues. Trimming took 5 bases from V and 5 from J; bases not matched to a gene: 6. CDR3 region: CASRRQGRETQYF. CDR3 coding DNA: TGCGCCAGCAGGAGACAGGGCAGGGAGACCCAGTACTTC.

This clonotype has a handful of counts. The rearrangement links TRBV19 to TRBJ2-1; D gene uncertain. The germline V gene encodes CDR1 LNHDA and CDR2 SQIVND (reference sequence). Between the trimmed V and J ends, which lost 3 bases and 6 bases, there was a span of 12 bases. The CDR3 runs to 14 residues. The CDR3 is CASSIPSFVNEQFF. The DNA of the CDR3 is TGTGCCAGTAGTATCCCTAGTTTTGTCAATGAGCAGTTCTTC.

This clonotype showed up just a few times. The chain links TRBV27 to TRBJ1-5; no definite D call. Germline CDR1 reads MNHEY; CDR2 reads SMNVEV (reference sequence). V lost 7 bases to trimming and J lost 7 bases, with 23 bases between them. The length of the CDR3 is 16 residues. CDR3 coding DNA: TGTGCCAGCACGTATCCGGGGTTTGCCTTTCTACAGCCCCAGCATTTT. Its protein product is CASTYPGFAFLQPQHF.

CDR3 DNA: TGTGCCAGCAGTTACAGGGCGCGGGGGTACTCCTACAATGAGCAGTTCTTC. It yields the protein CASSYRARGYSYNEQFF. The V call is TRBV6-5, the J call TRBJ2-1; 7 bases are shared with TRBD2. V was pared by 2 bases and J by 0 bases, with 7 bases of the junction left unmatched. Germline V gives CDR1 MNHEY, CDR2 SVGAGI. This CDR3 spans 17 amino acids.

In this sample, this clonotype turned up a few times. The chain employs TRBV20-1 and TRBJ2-2; D might be TRBD2 (5 bases). The CDR3 loop spans 15 amino acids. CDR1 is DFQATT and CDR2 is SNEGSKA in the germline V gene (reference sequence). V lost 2 bases to trimming and J lost 3 bases, with 13 bases between them. The CDR3 spells CSARRAESDTGELFF. CDR3 in DNA: TGCAGTGCTAGAAGAGCGGAGTCGGACACCGGGGAGCTGTTTTTT.